The rows below give T cell receptor beta chains drawn from one sample of a study of OX40 agonist ivuxolimab in advanced cancers. TCRdb's copy holds only in-frame clones and misses some; the assay was immunoSEQ multiplex PCR. Of around 36,000 clones in the sample, roughly 84% are singletons; the top ten hold about 14%. Sequencing used CD4+ or CD8+ T cells sorted from blood, obtained in a trial of the OX40 agonist ivuxolimab. The receptor source for this set is an adult with an advanced solid tumor such as melanoma, head and neck, liver or kidney cancer. The CDR3 runs from the conserved cysteine through the conserved F or W. A D gene is named only where the DNA matches it firmly. Size values are once, few and many counts, or a class for expanded clones, and some rows have none.

.	TRBV5-1	.	TRBJ2-3	CASSSRHTEDTQYF	TGCGCCAGCAGCTCAAGACACACGGAAGATACGCAGTATTTT
.	TRBV6-1	.	TRBJ1-1	CASWRNTEAFF	TGTGCCAGCTGGAGAAACACTGAAGCTTTCTTT
once	TRBV2	.	TRBJ1-1	CASSEASVTEAFF	TGTGCCAGCAGTGAAGCTTCCGTCACTGAAGCTTTCTTT
.	TRBV9	.	TRBJ1-4	CASNGGGVNEKLFF	TGTGCCAGCAACGGGGGCGGGGTTAATGAAAAACTGTTTTTT
.	TRBV19	.	TRBJ2-7	CASTAQPGYEQYF	TGTGCCAGTACCGCACAACCTGGCTACGAGCAGTACTTC
.	TRBV28	.	TRBJ1-4	CAIRRLTNEKLFF	TGTGCCATACGGAGGTTGACTAATGAAAAACTGTTTTTT
.	TRBV7-2	.	TRBJ2-3	CASRPGPSTDTQYF	TGTGCCAGCAGGCCAGGCCCCAGCACAGATACGCAGTATTTT
.	TRBV9	TRBD1	TRBJ1-1	CASSAGQVNTEAFF	TGTGCCAGCAGCGCCGGACAGGTGAACACTGAAGCTTTCTTT
.	TRBV5-1	.	TRBJ2-2	CASTGGGPTGELFF	TGCGCCAGCACCGGTGGGGGGCCCACCGGGGAGCTGTTTTTT
.	TRBV15	TRBD2	TRBJ2-7	CATRGWRGSSYEQYF	TGTGCCACCAGGGGATGGCGGGGGAGCTCCTACGAGCAGTACTTC
.	TRBV23-1	.	TRBJ2-7	CASSHDTRRHSGWYF	TGCGCCAGCAGTCACGACACTCGTCGTCACTCTGGTTGGTACTTC
.	TRBV9	.	TRBJ2-3	CASRRDGGAQYF	TGTGCCAGCAGGAGAGACGGGGGAGCGCAGTATTTT
.	TRBV7-3	.	TRBJ2-7	CASSLSGAYEQYF	TGTGCCAGCAGCTTATCAGGGGCCTACGAGCAGTACTTC
.	TRBV5-1	TRBD2	TRBJ2-3	CASSGTSGGHYSTDTQYF	TGCGCCAGCAGCGGGACTAGCGGGGGACACTATAGCACAGATACGCAGTATTTT
.	TRBV18	.	TRBJ1-2	CASSPAGQRINYGYTF	TGTGCCAGCTCACCAGCCGGACAGCGAATCAACTATGGCTACACCTTC
.	TRBV4-1	.	TRBJ2-7	CASSQDPRQAVYEQYF	TGCGCCAGCAGCCAAGATCCTAGACAGGCCGTTTACGAGCAGTACTTC
.	TRBV2	TRBD1	TRBJ2-2	CATRQGQMTGELFF	TGTGCCACGAGACAGGGTCAAATGACCGGGGAGCTGTTTTTT
few	TRBV19	TRBD1	TRBJ1-6	CASSSWTGASPLHF	TGTGCCAGTAGTTCCTGGACAGGGGCTTCACCCCTCCACTTT
.	TRBV7-3	TRBD2	TRBJ2-3	CASSSGGLGTDTQYF	TGTGCCAGCAGCTCCGGGGGGTTAGGCACAGATACGCAGTATTTT
.	TRBV6-1	.	TRBJ2-4	CASSEAPGTAKNIQYF	TGTGCCAGCAGTGAAGCCCCCGGGACTGCCAAAAACATTCAGTACTTC
.	TRBV29-1	TRBD1	TRBJ1-2	CSFEGAWGYGYTF	TGCAGCTTCGAGGGGGCGTGGGGCTATGGCTACACCTTC
.	TRBV4-2	TRBD1	TRBJ1-3	CASSLSGTVSGNTIYF	TGTGCCAGCAGCCTTTCCGGGACAGTCTCTGGAAACACCATATATTTT
.	TRBV7-6	TRBD2	TRBJ2-7	CAPKGLASDEQYF	TGTGCTCCAAAGGGACTAGCGTCCGACGAGCAGTACTTC
few	TRBV6-6	.	TRBJ1-1	CATLSGRGRGNTEAFF	TGTGCCACTCTGTCAGGTAGGGGAAGGGGGAACACTGAAGCTTTCTTT
.	TRBV19	.	TRBJ2-5	CASSIASRRGETQYF	TGTGCCAGTAGTATCGCTAGCCGGAGAGGGGAGACCCAGTACTTC
.	TRBV2	TRBD1	TRBJ2-7	CASSEQWDRADEQYF	TGTGCCAGCAGTGAACAGTGGGACAGGGCCGACGAGCAGTACTTC
.	TRBV9	.	TRBJ2-1	CASSVEGAGVNEQFF	TGTGCCAGCAGCGTAGAAGGCGCAGGGGTCAATGAGCAGTTCTTC
.	TRBV6-6	TRBD1	TRBJ2-3	CASSSGTGGKYTQYF	TGTGCCAGCAGTTCCGGGACAGGGGGCAAATATACGCAGTATTTT
once	TRBV5-1	TRBD1	TRBJ1-2	CASSSPGQSNYGYTF	TGCGCCAGCAGCTCCCCGGGACAGAGTAACTATGGCTACACCTTC
once	TRBV19	.	TRBJ2-5	CASSEGGGPTAQYF	TGTGCCAGTAGTGAGGGAGGGGGCCCTACGGCCCAGTACTTC
.	TRBV7-8	.	TRBJ2-7	CASSKRGYEQYF	TGTGCCAGCAGCAAGAGGGGGTACGAGCAGTACTTC
.	TRBV29-1	TRBD2	TRBJ2-7	CSVATSGARYEQYF	TGCAGCGTTGCAACTAGCGGGGCCCGATACGAGCAGTACTTC
once	TRBV5-8	TRBD1	TRBJ2-1	CASSLLGQGPRQFF	TGTGCCAGCAGCTTGCTGGGACAGGGCCCACGGCAGTTCTTC
few	TRBV6-4	TRBD1	TRBJ2-3	CASSEYGTGFDTQYF	TGTGCCAGCAGTGAATATGGGACAGGGTTCGATACGCAGTATTTT
.	TRBV11-2	.	TRBJ1-2	CASSLSDSSHGGGYTF	TGTGCCAGCAGCTTATCCGACAGTTCACACGGTGGGGGCTACACCTTC
few	TRBV10-3	.	TRBJ1-1	CAISEQDTEAFF	TGTGCCATCAGTGAGCAGGACACTGAAGCTTTCTTT
.	TRBV18	TRBD1	TRBJ2-7	CASSPAKTGNPYEQYF	TGTGCCAGCTCACCAGCTAAGACAGGGAACCCCTACGAGCAGTACTTC
few	TRBV19	.	TRBJ2-3	CASSRVRDTQYF	TGTGCCAGTAGTAGGGTACGAGATACGCAGTATTTT
.	TRBV29-1	.	TRBJ2-3	CSVGGIGSTDTQYF	TGCAGCGTTGGGGGTATAGGGAGCACAGATACGCAGTATTTT
few	TRBV12-5	.	TRBJ1-1	CASGLAGTEAFF	TGTGCTAGTGGTTTGGCGGGCACTGAAGCTTTCTTT
.	TRBV14	.	TRBJ2-3	CASSPSLSTDTQYF	TGTGCCAGCAGCCCCAGCCTTAGCACAGATACGCAGTATTTT
.	TRBV19	TRBD1	TRBJ1-2	CASSGGQGLYGYTF	TGTGCCAGTAGTGGGGGACAGGGGCTTTATGGCTACACCTTC